One sample yielded the 17 T cell receptor beta chains listed below, sequenced in a study of breast tumors, draining lymph nodes, adjacent tissues. Axillary draining lymph nodes of breast cancer patients supplied the node samples. From the multiplex PCR reads, TCRdb called clonotypes with MiXCR, one entry per CDR3 protein. The sample yields 150,000 to 200,000 distinct CDR3 sequences, approximately 30% seen once. Sample: axillary lymph node tissue. The source is a female donor with breast cancer. Some clones in this sample may be carry-over from other donors' samples.

In this sample, this clonotype turned up many times. The gene calls are TRBV19 and TRBJ2-2; D is uncertain. This CDR3 has 13 residues. Trimming left V 6 bases short and J 6 bases short, with 11 bases between. The germline V gene encodes CDR1 LNHDA and CDR2 SQIVND (reference sequence). DNA of the CDR3: TGTGCCAGTAGAAAGCGAGCCGCCGGGGAGCTGTTTTTT. Translating gives CASRKRAAGELFF.

In its sample, this clonotype was seen many times. The V and J genes are TRBV10-3 and TRBJ1-2, with D maybe TRBD1 (5 bases). V was shortened by 7 bases and J by 4 bases, with 16 bases between the two germline ends. The germline V gene encodes CDR1 ENHRY and CDR2 SYGVKD. The CDR3 spans 14 residues. CDR3 loop: CAINPTDRTYGYTF. The CDR3, as DNA: TGTGCCATCAATCCGACAGATCGGACCTATGGCTACACCTTC.

This clonotype was observed at least ten times. This chain connects TRBV27 to TRBJ1-6; D not certain. The CDR3 has 14 amino acids. Germline V lookup: CDR1 MNHEY, CDR2 SMNVEV (reference sequence). V was pared by 4 bases and J by 3 bases, with 7 bases between. The CDR3 loop is CASSSGNYNSPLHF. The CDR3 DNA follows: TGTGCCAGCAGTTCTGGGAACTATAATTCACCCCTCCACTTT.

This chain connects TRBV28 to TRBJ1-2; tentative D call: TRBD1 (6 bases). CDR1 is MDHEN and CDR2 is SYDVKM in the germline V gene. V lost 4 bases, J lost 1 base, and 13 bases lay in between. The CDR3 is 15 residues long. In DNA form, the CDR3 reads TGTGCCAGCAGTTACGGGACACTGGTTAACTATGGCTACACCTTC. It encodes CASSYGTLVNYGYTF.

V and J are TRBV5-1 and TRBJ1-5; TRBD1 matches at 8 bases. The CDR3 is 15 residues long. V dropped 2 bases and J dropped 7; count of bases not matched to a gene: 8. Germline-derived CDR1 and CDR2 are SGHRS and YFSETQ. CDR3: CASSLGGTGEQPQHF. The CDR3 nucleotides are TGCGCCAGCAGCTTAGGGGGGACAGGAGAACAGCCCCAGCATTTT. Based on the CDR3 plus reference TRBV5-1 and TRBJ1-5, the full variable domain is KAGVTQTPRYLIKTRGQQVTLSCSPISGHRSVSWYQQTPGQGLQFLFEYFSETQRNKGNFPGRFSGRQFSNSRSEMNVSTLELGDSALYLCASSLGGTGEQPQHFGDGTRLSIL.

V usage is TRBV7-9 and J usage is TRBJ1-1; no clear D. The CDR3 covers 13 residues. Trimming took off 4 bases at V and 5 bases at J, with 11 bases between the two ends. Germline CDR1 SEHNR, CDR2 FQNEAQ (reference sequence). The CDR3 nucleotides are TGTGCCAGCAGCTACCGACCCTGGACTGAAGCTTTCTTT. Encoded protein: CASSYRPWTEAFF. Full variable domain (missing parts from reference TRBV7-9 and TRBJ1-1): DTGVSQNPRHKITKRGQNVTFRCDPISEHNRLYWYRQTLGQGPEFLTYFQNEAQLEKSRLLSDRFSAERPKGSFSTLEIQRTEQGDSAMYLCASSYRPWTEAFFGQGTRLTVV.

The chain recombines TRBV4-1 with TRBJ2-5; 10 bases align to TRBD1. The germline V gene encodes CDR1 MGHRA and CDR2 YSYEKL. The CDR3 extends over 19 amino acids. V lost 8 bases, J lost 2 bases, and 20 bases stayed unmatched. CDR3 sequence reads: CASHPGGQGLGQRQETQYF. The CDR3 DNA follows: TGCGCCAGCCACCCCGGGGGACAGGGGCTCGGTCAGCGACAAGAGACCCAGTACTTC.

About this clonotype itself: One end of the junction fails to match germline, which may point to a read error. This chain connects TRBV7-9 to TRBJ1-4; no reliable D call. The CDR3 is 17 residues long. Germline CDR1 SEHNR, CDR2 FQNEAQ (reference sequence). The CDR3 DNA sequence: TGTGTCAGCAGCTTAAGGGCAGCACGTACAACTAATGAAAAACTGTTTTTT. Its translation: CVSSLRAARTTNEKLFF. The whole variable domain, remainder taken from reference TRBV7-9 and TRBJ1-4, is DTGVSQNPRHKITKRGQNVTFRCDPISEHNRLYWYRQTLGQGPEFLTYFQNEAQLEKSRLLSDRFSAERPKGSFSTLEIQRTEQGDSAMYLCVSSLRAARTTNEKLFFGSGTQLSVL.

Comments on this clonotype: A much larger clone lies a single base off, so this may be a read error. The chain carries TRBV5-6 and TRBJ2-3; D is unclear. The CDR3 consists of 15 residues. Germline loops: CDR1 SGHDT, CDR2 YYEEEE. Trimming shortened V by 6 bases and J by 1 base, and 15 bases separated the two germline ends. CDR3 in DNA: TGTGCCAGCAACCCCGACCTAGAAGGCACAGATACGCAGTATTTT. Translated: CASNPDLEGTDTQYF. Drawing the rest from reference TRBV5-6 and TRBJ2-3, the complete variable domain is DAGVTQSPTHLIKTRGQQVTLRCSPKSGHDTVSWYQQALGQGPQFIFQYYEEEERQRGNFPDRFSGHQFPNYSSELNVNALLLGDSALYLCASNPDLEGTDTQYFGPGTRLTVL.

This sequence joins TRBV4-2 and TRBJ2-5; maybe TRBD2 (6 bases). Trimming shortened V by 1 base and J by 5 bases, and 14 bases separated the two germline ends. Germline V CDR1 and CDR2: LGHNA, YNFKEQ. CDR3 size: 15 residues. Written as DNA, the CDR3 is TGTGCCAGCAGCCAAGGGTTGGACGGAGGGGAGACCCAGTACTTC. Encoded protein: CASSQGLDGGETQYF.

This clonotype was counted at least ten times. The chain is built from TRBV20-1 and TRBJ1-2; D remains ambiguous. Trimming shortened V by 4 bases and J by 0 bases, and 15 bases separated the two germline ends. The CDR3 is made up of 15 amino acids. CDR1 is DFQATT and CDR2 is SNEGSKA in the germline V gene (reference sequence). In DNA, the CDR3 is TGCAGTGCTACTGGGTTTGTCGGAGCTAACTATGGCTACACCTTC. This encodes CSATGFVGANYGYTF.

This clonotype was seen ten or more times. The V and J genes are TRBV5-6 and TRBJ1-2, with D uncertain. Trimming stripped 1 base from V and 5 bases from J, with 6 bases between. This CDR3 is built from 12 residues. Germline assignment: CDR1 SGHDT and CDR2 YYEEEE. The CDR3 here is CASSLTVYGYTF. As DNA, the CDR3 is TGTGCCAGCAGCTTGACAGTATATGGCTACACCTTC.

The sample holds many counts of this clonotype. CDR3 in amino acids: CASSPSGRNYGYTF. For the CDR3, the DNA is TGTGCCAGCAGCCCTAGCGGCAGAAACTATGGCTACACCTTC. J is TRBJ1-2 and V is TRBV7-8; the D is unclear. This CDR3 is built from 14 residues. From germline, CDR1 is SGHVS and CDR2 FQNEAQ. V was shortened by 5 bases and J by 2 bases, with 12 bases between the two germline ends.

This clonotype was seen repeatedly, ten times or more. This chain uses TRBV28 with TRBJ1-6; D not certain. CDR1 and CDR2 (germline): MDHEN, SYDVKM. The CDR3 length is 15 residues. V lost 6 bases and J 7 bases, leaving 16 bases between the germline ends. This CDR3 reads CASSPKTYGNSPLHF. The CDR3 nucleotides read TGTGCCAGCAGCCCGAAAACGTACGGGAATTCACCCCTCCACTTT.

This clonotype was picked up many times. This chain joins TRBV9 and TRBJ2-2; tentatively, D is TRBD2 (6 bases). Germline V gene data show CDR1 as SGDLS and CDR2 as YYNGEE. The CDR3 runs to 14 residues. Trimming cost V 0 bases and J 6 bases, with 9 bases left between them. This CDR3 is CASSVGRGSGELFF. In DNA form, the CDR3 reads TGTGCCAGCAGCGTAGGGAGGGGATCCGGGGAGCTGTTTTTT.

This clonotype was detected ten times or more. The chain recombines TRBV20-1 with TRBJ1-2, with D perhaps matching TRBD1 (6 bases). The germline CDR1 and CDR2 sequences are DFQATT and SNEGSKA (reference sequence). Trimming shortened V by 0 bases and J by 1 base, and 12 bases separated the two germline ends. The CDR3 spans 15 residues. Written as DNA, the CDR3 is TGCAGTGCTAGAGATTCGACAGGCGGTAACTATGGCTACACCTTC. Translated: CSARDSTGGNYGYTF.

This clonotype appeared many times. The V gene is TRBV10-1, the J gene TRBJ2-1; 9 bases are a match to TRBD1. V was clipped by 6 bases and J by 3 bases; unmatched bases: 6. CDR3 length: 15 amino acids. Germline-derived CDR1 and CDR2 are WNHNN and SYGVQD (reference sequence). CDR3: CASSWTGVIYNEQFF. CDR3 sequence (DNA): TGCGCCAGCAGCTGGACAGGGGTAATCTACAATGAGCAGTTCTTC.